This T cell receptor (beta chain) was retrieved from a study of cytomegalovirus exposure and HLA in healthy donors. In the PCR, 60 Vbeta and 13 Jbeta primers were used. Repertoires were generated with immunoSEQ multiplex PCR, while TCRdb's copy carries only in-frame clones and drops some. This sample has about 190,000 clones, with approximately 75% found just once. Concerning this clone: Its specificity is not known.

Study outcomes and limitations: TCR beta chain V- and J-gene trimming was linked, in a later analysis, to a missense variant in DCLRE1C.

CDR1 is KGHSH and CDR2 is LQKENI in the germline V gene. Trimming stripped 3 bases from V and 8 bases from J, with 19 bases between. The CDR3 is made up of 15 amino acids. The chain recombines TRBV18 with TRBJ1-2; D is possibly TRBD1 (5 bases). The TCR comes from a young man in good health and CMV-seropositive. The sequenced sample was PBMCs. The CDR3 DNA reads TGTGCCAGCTCACCTTTTGGGGACGCCGCGGGAGGCTACACCTTC. The encoded protein is CASSPFGDAAGGYTF.